These T cell receptor beta chains were read from a single sample in a study of neurological immune-mediated disorders. TCRdb itself ran the 5' RACE reads through MiXCR, one entry per CDR3 protein. The sample contains approximately 82,000 distinct CDR3 sequences, over 12% of which appear only once. Sequencing used PBMCs. The receptors were gathered from a woman aged 45-59 years in good health. Both conserved end residues are part of each CDR3. Each record gives: clone size, V gene, D gene, J gene, CDR3 DNA, CDR3 protein. The D gene is left open where the match is weak. Size tells how often a clone was seen (once, few, many) or the class of an expanded clone, and some rows leave it out.

clone_size: .
v_call: TRBV15
d_call: .
j_call: TRBJ1-5
cdr3_nt: TGCGCCACCAGCAGAGGGTTCGCGGGGGACGGTCAGCCCAAGCATTTT
cdr3_aa: CATSRGFAGDGQPKHF

clone_size: .
v_call: TRBV5-1
d_call: TRBD1
j_call: TRBJ2-7
cdr3_nt: TGCGCCAGCTCCCCCGGGACAGGGTTTGGCTACGAGCAGTACTTC
cdr3_aa: CASSPGTGFGYEQYF

clone_size: .
v_call: TRBV6-4
d_call: .
j_call: TRBJ2-1
cdr3_nt: TGTGCCAGCAGTGAGGAGGGATACAATGAGCAGTTCTTC
cdr3_aa: CASSEEGYNEQFF

clone_size: many
v_call: TRBV12-3/TRBV12-4
d_call: .
j_call: TRBJ1-6
cdr3_nt: TGTGCCAGCAGTTTAACTGGCACCCTCAATTCACCCCTCCACTTT
cdr3_aa: CASSLTGTLNSPLHF

clone_size: many
v_call: TRBV5-1
d_call: TRBD1
j_call: TRBJ2-5
cdr3_nt: TGCGCCAGCAGCTCCCTGGGACAGGGGGCTGAAGAGACCCAGTACTTC
cdr3_aa: CASSSLGQGAEETQYF

clone_size: .
v_call: TRBV11-2
d_call: .
j_call: TRBJ1-5
cdr3_nt: TGTGCCAGTCAAGTCGCTCGCAATCGGCCCAAGCATTTT
cdr3_aa: CASQVARNRPKHF

clone_size: many
v_call: TRBV5-6
d_call: .
j_call: TRBJ2-1
cdr3_nt: TGTGCCAGCAGCTTGGGTGGGCTTGAGCAGTTCTTC
cdr3_aa: CASSLGGLEQFF

clone_size: many
v_call: TRBV28
d_call: .
j_call: TRBJ1-1
cdr3_nt: TGTGCCAGCAGTTTGGTCCCCGGTCAGGGGACCAATGAAGCTTTCTTT
cdr3_aa: CASSLVPGQGTNEAFF

clone_size: many
v_call: TRBV5-1
d_call: .
j_call: TRBJ1-5
cdr3_nt: TGCGCCAGCAGCTTTTCGCAGGGCGGTCAGCCCCAGCATTTT
cdr3_aa: CASSFSQGGQPQHF

clone_size: many
v_call: TRBV5-1
d_call: TRBD1
j_call: TRBJ2-3
cdr3_nt: TGCGCCAGCAGCTTGGAGGGGGCCCCCCGAGATACGCAGTATTTT
cdr3_aa: CASSLEGAPRDTQYF

clone_size: many
v_call: TRBV5-1
d_call: TRBD1
j_call: TRBJ2-7
cdr3_nt: TGCGCCAGCAGTTACGACAGGGGCCTCTCCTACGAGCAGTACTTC
cdr3_aa: CASSYDRGLSYEQYF

clone_size: many
v_call: TRBV5-1
d_call: TRBD1
j_call: TRBJ1-4
cdr3_nt: TGCGCCAGCAGCTTCACGAGGGGGCTGGGTGAAAAACTGTTTTTT
cdr3_aa: CASSFTRGLGEKLFF

clone_size: many
v_call: TRBV7-9
d_call: .
j_call: TRBJ2-7
cdr3_nt: TGTGCCAGCAGACAGGGCTACGAGCAGTACTTC
cdr3_aa: CASRQGYEQYF

clone_size: many
v_call: TRBV11-2
d_call: .
j_call: TRBJ2-3
cdr3_nt: TGTGCCAGCAGACCAGAGACGGGGGTTGATACGCAGTATTTT
cdr3_aa: CASRPETGVDTQYF

clone_size: many
v_call: TRBV7-7
d_call: TRBD2
j_call: TRBJ2-3
cdr3_nt: TGTGCCAGCAGCCCAACGACTAGCGGGGGTGAAGATACGCAGTATTTT
cdr3_aa: CASSPTTSGGEDTQYF

clone_size: many
v_call: TRBV20-1
d_call: TRBD2
j_call: TRBJ2-7
cdr3_nt: TGCAGTGCGCCCGAGATAGCGGGGGGGCGCCACGAGCAGTACTTC
cdr3_aa: CSAPEIAGGRHEQYF

clone_size: many
v_call: TRBV24-1
d_call: .
j_call: TRBJ2-1
cdr3_nt: TGTGCCACCAGTGATTTGCCCGGGCGTTCCTACAATGAGCAGTTCTTC
cdr3_aa: CATSDLPGRSYNEQFF

clone_size: many
v_call: TRBV28
d_call: TRBD1
j_call: TRBJ2-5
cdr3_nt: TGTGCCAGCAGCTGGGGGACAGGGGTGGGGGAGACCCAGTACTTC
cdr3_aa: CASSWGTGVGETQYF

clone_size: many
v_call: TRBV6-5
d_call: TRBD2
j_call: TRBJ2-2
cdr3_nt: TGTGCCAGCAGCCCCGGGACTAGCGGCCGCACCGGGGAGCTGTTTTTT
cdr3_aa: CASSPGTSGRTGELFF

clone_size: many
v_call: TRBV3-1
d_call: TRBD1
j_call: TRBJ1-5
cdr3_nt: TGTGCCAGCAGCCAAGAAGGCAGGGGGGATCAGCCCCAGCATTTT
cdr3_aa: CASSQEGRGDQPQHF

clone_size: many
v_call: TRBV7-9
d_call: TRBD2
j_call: TRBJ2-7
cdr3_nt: TGTGCCAGCAGCTCGAGCGGGACCTGGTACGAGCAGTACTTC
cdr3_aa: CASSSSGTWYEQYF

clone_size: many
v_call: TRBV6-1
d_call: .
j_call: TRBJ2-2
cdr3_nt: TGTGCCAGCAGTGAAGCGCCCGGGGGATTGAACACCGGGGAGCTGTTTTTT
cdr3_aa: CASSEAPGGLNTGELFF

clone_size: .
v_call: TRBV7-8
d_call: TRBD1
j_call: TRBJ1-6
cdr3_nt: TGTGCCAGCAGCTTGGACAGGGGATGGGAGTCACCCCTCCACTTT
cdr3_aa: CASSLDRGWESPLHF

clone_size: many
v_call: TRBV5-1
d_call: TRBD1
j_call: TRBJ2-1
cdr3_nt: TGCGCCAGCATGGCAGGGGGTGGCTCCTACAATGAGCAGTTCTTC
cdr3_aa: CASMAGGGSYNEQFF

clone_size: many
v_call: TRBV12-3/TRBV12-4
d_call: TRBD2
j_call: TRBJ2-2
cdr3_nt: TGTGCCAGCAGTTTGAGTCGACTAGCGGGAAGGGGAACCGGGGAGCTGTTTTTT
cdr3_aa: CASSLSRLAGRGTGELFF

clone_size: .
v_call: TRBV6-1
d_call: .
j_call: TRBJ1-1
cdr3_nt: TGTGCCAGCAGTGAGTTGGCGGGGTACACTGAAGCTTTCTTT
cdr3_aa: CASSELAGYTEAFF

clone_size: .
v_call: TRBV5-1
d_call: .
j_call: TRBJ1-1
cdr3_nt: TGCGCCAGCAGGGGAGGGGATATTTACACTGAAGCTTTCTTT
cdr3_aa: CASRGGDIYTEAFF

clone_size: many
v_call: TRBV7-2
d_call: .
j_call: TRBJ2-3
cdr3_nt: TGTGCCAGCACCGTAAAGGCGCTTACAGATACGCAGTATTTT
cdr3_aa: CASTVKALTDTQYF

clone_size: many
v_call: TRBV20-1
d_call: TRBD2
j_call: TRBJ2-1
cdr3_nt: TGCAGTGCTCGGACTAGCGGGATCGTTGAGCAGTTCTTC
cdr3_aa: CSARTSGIVEQFF

clone_size: .
v_call: TRBV12-3/TRBV12-4
d_call: TRBD1
j_call: TRBJ1-2
cdr3_nt: TGTGCCAGCAGTCCCCGGGACAGCCCTAAGGATGGCTACACCTTC
cdr3_aa: CASSPRDSPKDGYTF

clone_size: .
v_call: TRBV6-1
d_call: TRBD1
j_call: TRBJ2-1
cdr3_nt: TGTGCCAGCAGTGGGACAGGGGACGATGAGCAGTTCTTC
cdr3_aa: CASSGTGDDEQFF

clone_size: many
v_call: TRBV7-9
d_call: .
j_call: TRBJ2-3
cdr3_nt: TGTGCCAGCAGCACGGGCCTGAGCACAGATACGCAGTATTTT
cdr3_aa: CASSTGLSTDTQYF

clone_size: many
v_call: TRBV28
d_call: TRBD1
j_call: TRBJ2-6
cdr3_nt: TGTGCCAGCGGCCCGACAGGGTCTGGGGCCAACGTCCTGACTTTC
cdr3_aa: CASGPTGSGANVLTF

clone_size: .
v_call: TRBV7-3
d_call: .
j_call: TRBJ1-2
cdr3_nt: TGTGCCAGCAGCCCCAGGGGCCCACAGGACTATGGCTACACCTTC
cdr3_aa: CASSPRGPQDYGYTF

clone_size: many
v_call: TRBV5-1
d_call: .
j_call: TRBJ1-4
cdr3_nt: TGCGCCAGCAGCTTTACTCGGACAACTAATGAAAAACTGTTTTTT
cdr3_aa: CASSFTRTTNEKLFF

clone_size: few
v_call: TRBV7-6
d_call: TRBD2
j_call: TRBJ2-7
cdr3_nt: TGTGCCAGCAGCTTTGCTATAGAGCGCCCCGGCGGGAGGGGAGCCTACGAGCAGTACTTC
cdr3_aa: CASSFAIERPGGRGAYEQYF

clone_size: many
v_call: TRBV20-1
d_call: .
j_call: TRBJ1-2
cdr3_nt: TGCAGTGCCCGAGGATCCCGCACCGCCTATGGCTACACCTTC
cdr3_aa: CSARGSRTAYGYTF

clone_size: few
v_call: TRBV14
d_call: .
j_call: TRBJ1-6
cdr3_nt: TGTGCCAGCAGCCAAGACCGCCCTCGCGATTCACCCCTCCACTTT
cdr3_aa: CASSQDRPRDSPLHF

clone_size: .
v_call: TRBV12-3/TRBV12-4
d_call: TRBD1
j_call: TRBJ1-3
cdr3_nt: TGTGCCAGCAGACGGACAGGGCGAAGAGGAAACAACATATATTTT
cdr3_aa: CASRRTGRRGNNIYF

clone_size: many
v_call: TRBV28
d_call: .
j_call: TRBJ1-1
cdr3_nt: TGTGCCAGCAGTCGAGGGACGGGATGGGGCACTGAAGCTTTCTTT
cdr3_aa: CASSRGTGWGTEAFF

clone_size: many
v_call: TRBV5-1
d_call: .
j_call: TRBJ1-1
cdr3_nt: TGCGCCAGCAGCCCCATCAGGGGCACTGAAGCTTTCTTT
cdr3_aa: CASSPIRGTEAFF